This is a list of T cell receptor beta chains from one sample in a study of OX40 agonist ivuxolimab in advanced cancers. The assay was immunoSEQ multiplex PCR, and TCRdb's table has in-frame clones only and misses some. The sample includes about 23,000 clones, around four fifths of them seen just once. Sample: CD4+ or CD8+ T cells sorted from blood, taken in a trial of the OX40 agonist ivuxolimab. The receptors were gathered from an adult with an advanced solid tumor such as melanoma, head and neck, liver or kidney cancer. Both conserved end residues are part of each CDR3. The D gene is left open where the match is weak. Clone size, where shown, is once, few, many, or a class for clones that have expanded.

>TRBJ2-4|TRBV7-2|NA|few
TGTGCCAGCAGCTCCGGAGGGGGGGTCGGCATTCAGTACTTC
CASSSGGGVGIQYF
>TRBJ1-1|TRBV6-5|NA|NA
TGTGCCAGCAGTTGGGACGAGAACACTGAAGCTTTCTTT
CASSWDENTEAFF
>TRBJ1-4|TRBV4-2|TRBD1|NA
TGTGCCAGCAGCCAAGATCTGGCAGGGGGGGGAACTAATGAAAAACTGTTTTTT
CASSQDLAGGGTNEKLFF
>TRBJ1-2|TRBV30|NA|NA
TGTGCCTGGAGGGTGCGAGGAAACTATGGCTACACCTTC
CAWRVRGNYGYTF
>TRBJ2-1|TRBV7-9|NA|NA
TGTGCCAGCAGCGTACTCAATGAGCAGTTCTTC
CASSVLNEQFF
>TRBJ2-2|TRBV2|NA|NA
TGTGCCAGCAGTGGCCTCCTGGGGGGCGGGGAGCTGTTTTTT
CASSGLLGGGELFF
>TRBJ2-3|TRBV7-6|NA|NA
TGTGCCAGCAGCTCCCCCGCGGGCTCTAGCACAGATACGCAGTATTTT
CASSSPAGSSTDTQYF
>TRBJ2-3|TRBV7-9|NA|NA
TGTGCCAGCAGTTCGACCCGAGATACGCAGTATTTT
CASSSTRDTQYF
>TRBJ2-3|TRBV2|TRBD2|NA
TGTGCCAGCAGTGAACGACTAGCGGGGAATTTTGCAGATACGCAGTATTTT
CASSERLAGNFADTQYF
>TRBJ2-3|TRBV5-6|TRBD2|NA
TGTGCCAGCAGCTTCCGATCGACTAGCGGGTCAGATACGCAGTATTTT
CASSFRSTSGSDTQYF
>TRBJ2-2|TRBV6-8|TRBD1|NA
TGTGCCAGCCCCGAACAGGGGGCTGACACCGGGGAGCTGTTTTTT
CASPEQGADTGELFF
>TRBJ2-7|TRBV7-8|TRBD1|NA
TGTGCCAGCAGCTCACGGGACAGGGGATGGTACGAGCAGTACTTC
CASSSRDRGWYEQYF
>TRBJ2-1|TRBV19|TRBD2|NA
TGTGCCAGTAGTCGGACTAGCGGGATAGGGGAGCAGTTCTTC
CASSRTSGIGEQFF
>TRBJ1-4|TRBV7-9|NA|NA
TGTGCCAGCAGCCGGGACGGCGTTAAAGGGGAAAAACTGTTTTTT
CASSRDGVKGEKLFF
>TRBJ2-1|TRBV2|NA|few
TGTGCCAGCAGTGACACCTATTTCACCGACAATGAGCAGTTCTTC
CASSDTYFTDNEQFF
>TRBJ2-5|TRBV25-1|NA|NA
TGTGCCAGCAGTGATAGAAGAGACCAAGAGACCCAGTACTTC
CASSDRRDQETQYF
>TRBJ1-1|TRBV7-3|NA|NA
TGTGCCAGCAGCTTAACGCCGACCTCTGAAGCTTTCTTT
CASSLTPTSEAFF
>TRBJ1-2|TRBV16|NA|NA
TGTGCCAGCTCTGTCACCTTATCGGACGGCTACACCTTC
CASSVTLSDGYTF
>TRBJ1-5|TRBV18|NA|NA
TGTGCCAGCTCACCACCGGGAACACGGCTAAATCAGCCCCAGCATTTT
CASSPPGTRLNQPQHF
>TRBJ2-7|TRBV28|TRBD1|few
TGTGCCAGCACCCATGGACAGGGGGGTTACGAGCAGTACTTC
CASTHGQGGYEQYF
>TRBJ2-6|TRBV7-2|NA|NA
TGTGCCAGCAGCTCCCAGGGCAGGCGAGACTCTGGGGCCAACGTCCTGACTTTC
CASSSQGRRDSGANVLTF
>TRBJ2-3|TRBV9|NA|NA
TGTGCCAGCAGCGACCTCCTACCTAGCAGCACATTGGATACGCAGTATTTT
CASSDLLPSSTLDTQYF
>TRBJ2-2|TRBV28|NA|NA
TGTGCCAGCAGTTTGGCCACCGGGGAGCTGTTTTTT
CASSLATGELFF
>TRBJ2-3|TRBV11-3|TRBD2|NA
TGTGCCAGCAGCCTAGGGACTAGCGGAGCTAGCACAGATACGCAGTATTTT
CASSLGTSGASTDTQYF
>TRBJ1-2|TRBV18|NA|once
TGTGCCAGCTCCCCTGACAGATCGACGACGGATGGCTACACCTTC
CASSPDRSTTDGYTF
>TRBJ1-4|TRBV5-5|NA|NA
TGTGCCAGCAGCCCCGGGACAACGTTGAGTGAAAAACTGTTTTTT
CASSPGTTLSEKLFF
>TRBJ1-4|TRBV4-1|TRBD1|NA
TGCGCCAGCAGCCACATACAGGGGGTGGTAAGGACTAATGAAAAACTGTTTTTT
CASSHIQGVVRTNEKLFF
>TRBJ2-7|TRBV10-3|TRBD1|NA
TGTGCCATCAGTGACTCGGGACAGGACTACGAGCAGTACTTC
CAISDSGQDYEQYF
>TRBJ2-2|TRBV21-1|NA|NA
TGTGCCAGCAGCAAAGGGACACAAGGGACCGGGGAGCTGTTTTTT
CASSKGTQGTGELFF
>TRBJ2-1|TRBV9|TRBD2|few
TGTGCCAGCAGCGCCGACCCAGGGACTAGCGGGCGCTCCTACAATGAGCAGTTCTTC
CASSADPGTSGRSYNEQFF
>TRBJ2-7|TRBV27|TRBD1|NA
TGTGCCAGTCGCACCGGGACAGGGGTGGGCGAGCAGTACTTC
CASRTGTGVGEQYF
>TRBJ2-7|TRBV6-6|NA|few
TGTGCCAGCAGTTACGATCGGGGTTACGAGCAGTACTTC
CASSYDRGYEQYF
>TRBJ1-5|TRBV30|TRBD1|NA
TGTGCCTTGGGACAGGGGAGTGGACAGCCCCAGCATTTT
CALGQGSGQPQHF
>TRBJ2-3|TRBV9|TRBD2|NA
TGTGCCAGCAGCGTCTCCGGACTAGCGGGGAGCACAGATACGCAGTATTTT
CASSVSGLAGSTDTQYF
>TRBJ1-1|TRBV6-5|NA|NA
TGTGCCAGCAGTTACTCGAGGGGGGGAACTGAAGCTTTCTTT
CASSYSRGGTEAFF
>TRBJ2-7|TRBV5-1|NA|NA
TGCGCCAGCAGCTTGTCCAGCGGACAAGCCTACGAGCAGTACTTC
CASSLSSGQAYEQYF
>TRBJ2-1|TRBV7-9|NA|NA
TGTGCCAGCAGCTTTGGAGGGTCCGATGAGCAGTTCTTC
CASSFGGSDEQFF
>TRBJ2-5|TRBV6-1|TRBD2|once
TGTGCCAGCAGTGAAGCGCTGGGGGGGTCAGAAACCTTGGAGACCCAGTACTTC
CASSEALGGSETLETQYF
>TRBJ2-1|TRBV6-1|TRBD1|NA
TGTGCCAGCGGCAGACAGGGATCGAGGAATGAGCAGTTCTTC
CASGRQGSRNEQFF
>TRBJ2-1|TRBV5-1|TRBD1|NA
TGCGCCAGCAGCGGGGGACAGGGGAGCTCCTACAATGAGCAGTTCTTC
CASSGGQGSSYNEQFF
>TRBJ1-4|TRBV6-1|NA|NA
TGTGCCAGCAGTTATTTAGCAACTAATGAAAAACTGTTTTTT
CASSYLATNEKLFF
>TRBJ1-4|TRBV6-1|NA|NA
TGTGCCAGCGGAGAGGGTGAAAAACTGTTTTTT
CASGEGEKLFF
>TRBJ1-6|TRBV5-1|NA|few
TGCGCCAGCAGCCCGGGGCAAGCCCAGGCACCCCTCCACTTT
CASSPGQAQAPLHF
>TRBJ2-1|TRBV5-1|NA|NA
TGCGCCAGCAGCTGGGGAGACAGGACCTACAATGAGCAGTTCTTC
CASSWGDRTYNEQFF
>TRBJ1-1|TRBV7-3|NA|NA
TGTGCCAGCAGCTCCGGTCAGAACACTGAAGCTTTCTTT
CASSSGQNTEAFF